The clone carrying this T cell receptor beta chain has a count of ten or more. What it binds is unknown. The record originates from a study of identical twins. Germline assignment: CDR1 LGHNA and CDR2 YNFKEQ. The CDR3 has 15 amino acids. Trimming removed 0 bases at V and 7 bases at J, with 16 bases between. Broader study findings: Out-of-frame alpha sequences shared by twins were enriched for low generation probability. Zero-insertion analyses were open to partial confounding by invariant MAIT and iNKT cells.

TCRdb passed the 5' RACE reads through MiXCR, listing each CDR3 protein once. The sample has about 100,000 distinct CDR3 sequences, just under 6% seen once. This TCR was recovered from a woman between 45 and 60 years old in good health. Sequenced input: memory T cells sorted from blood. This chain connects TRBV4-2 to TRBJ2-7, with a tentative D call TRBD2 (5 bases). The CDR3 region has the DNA TGTGCCAGCAGCCAAGATCTCACGGCTACGGGAGAGCAGTACTTC. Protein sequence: CASSQDLTATGEQYF.